A single TCR beta chain is shown here with its context. The record originates from a study of blood T cell repertoires in COVID-19. Across the study: The samples span acute and convalescent COVID-19 from the United States, Italy and Spain. PBMCs, B-cell-depleted T cells, or T cells provided the cDNA or gDNA that made up the material.

Authors' methods: Amplified reference gene primers provided the basis for estimating nucleated cell counts. Some clones are missing from TCRdb's copy, which holds only in-frame ones; the method was immunoSEQ multiplex PCR. V and J calls and clone size are as listed in that table; D and trimming were resolved from the DNA. The sample includes 150,000 to 180,000 clones, around three quarters of them seen just once. Germline CDR1 reads SGHTA; CDR2 reads FQGTGA. With 5 bases removed from V and 2 bases from J, the gap between germline ends came to 10 bases. The CDR3 contains 14 residues. The origin of this receptor is an elderly man with acute or convalescent COVID-19. This chain connects TRBV7-3 to TRBJ2-1; a weak D match, TRBD2 (5 bases). The sample comprised peripheral blood. The CDR3 DNA reads as TGTGCCAGCAGCCCGGGGAATACCTACAATGAGCAGTTCTTC. Protein product: CASSPGNTYNEQFF.